The clone carrying this T cell receptor beta chain was detected many times. Together with a sample-barcoded 5' primer, a J-beta primer mix was included in a second PCR lasting 7 to 11 cycles. TCRdb re-called the 5' RACE reads through MiXCR, storing one row per CDR3 protein. Among about 800,000 distinct CDR3 sequences listed, approximately 25% were seen once. These data originate in a study of blood T cells in healthy people across ages. Germline lookup yields CDR1 MNHNS and CDR2 SASEGT. V was clipped by 6 bases and J by 6 bases, with 30 bases between them. This CDR3 spans 19 amino acids. The sample was also reused in another study, on T cells of mothers and their children.

The source material was blood. This clonotype was sampled from a boy younger than 18 in good health. The V and J genes are TRBV6-1 and TRBJ2-1; D is tentatively TRBD1 or TRBD2 (5 bases each). The CDR3 DNA sequence: TGTGCCAGCAGCGTTGCCTGGGGGACGGCAGGACGGAAAAGCAATGAGCAGTTCTTC. It translates to CASSVAWGTAGRKSNEQFF.